The 12 T cell receptor beta chains below were found in one sample sequenced in a study of blood T cells in healthy people across ages. It was with a sample-barcoded 5' primer and a J-beta primer mix that a second PCR of roughly 7 to 11 cycles was run. TCRdb reprocessed the 5' RACE reads via MiXCR and lists one record per CDR3 protein. The table shows about 680,000 distinct CDR3 sequences, with around 48% occurring only once. What was sequenced was blood. All receptors come from a woman in her fifties or sixties in good health.

The CDR3 DNA is TGTGCCAGCAGCCCAGGGGTTGGGGCCTGGGACACTGAAGCTTTCTTT. It yields the protein CASSPGVGAWDTEAFF. This chain joins TRBV7-2 and TRBJ1-1, with a weak D call TRBD1 (6 bases). This CDR3 contains 16 residues. Trimming took 5 bases from V and 3 from J, leaving 19 bases between them. The V gene's germline CDR1 is SGHTA and CDR2 FQGNSA. Using reference TRBV7-2 and TRBJ1-1 for the parts outside the CDR3, the full variable domain is GAGVSQSPSNKVTEKGKDVELRCDPISGHTALYWYRQSLGQGLEFLIYFQGNSAPDKSGLPSDRFSAERTGGSVSTLTIQRTQQEDSAVYLCASSPGVGAWDTEAFFGQGTRLTVV.

This clonotype was counted between two and nine times. The gene calls are TRBV19 and TRBJ2-1; D tentatively reads TRBD1 or TRBD2 (6 bases each). This CDR3 is 13 amino acids long. The germline V gene has CDR1 LNHDA and CDR2 SQIVND (reference sequence). The ends were cut back, 6 bases at V and 10 bases at J, with 16 bases in the middle. In DNA, the CDR3 is TGTGCCAGTAGAAGCACGGGGGCGAAGGAGCAGTTCTTC. Translating gives CASRSTGAKEQFF.

The rearrangement links TRBV20-1 to TRBJ1-1; no firm D call. This CDR3 comprises 14 residues. V was pared by 0 bases and J by 6 bases, with 14 bases between. Germline-derived CDR1 and CDR2 are DFQATT and SNEGSKA (reference sequence). The DNA for the CDR3 is TGCAGTGCTAGAGAACGACCCACGGCGCCTGAAGCTTTCTTT. Its protein is CSARERPTAPEAFF.

The rearrangement links TRBV6-2 or TRBV6-3 to TRBJ1-6, with a possible D match to TRBD1 (6 bases). From germline, CDR1 is MNHEY and CDR2 SVGEGT. The CDR3 is 13 amino acids. Trimming removed 6 bases at V and 9 bases at J, with 12 bases between. The CDR3 loop is CASSKGEISPLHF. Written as DNA, the CDR3 is TGTGCCAGCAGCAAGGGGGAGATTTCACCCCTCCACTTT.

This clonotype has just a few counts. The gene calls are TRBV6-6 and TRBJ1-1; 8 bases fit TRBD1. V was clipped by 7 bases and J by 6 bases; unmatched bases: 10. CDR3 length: 14 amino acids. CDR1 and CDR2 from the germline V gene are MNHNY and SVGAGI (reference sequence). CDR3 protein: CASIDRGKGAEAFF. The CDR3 nucleotides are TGTGCCAGCATCGACAGGGGAAAGGGTGCTGAAGCTTTCTTT.

This clonotype has more than one count but fewer than ten. J is TRBJ2-4 and V is TRBV7-2, with D maybe TRBD2 (6 bases). Germline V CDR1 and CDR2: SGHTA, FQGNSA. The CDR3 runs 16 residues. V was shortened by 2 bases and J by 0 bases, with 11 bases between the two germline ends. The CDR3 reads CASSLQSGVAKNIQYF. CDR3 DNA sequence: TGTGCCAGCAGCTTACAATCGGGGGTAGCCAAAAACATTCAGTACTTC.

The V and J genes are TRBV29-1 and TRBJ1-2; D is undetermined. The CDR3 has 14 residues. Per the germline V gene, CDR1 is SQVTM and CDR2 is ANQGSEA. V was pared by 6 bases and J by 2 bases, with 16 bases between. CDR3 amino acids: CSVRNTERNYGYTF. The DNA of the CDR3 is TGCAGCGTCAGGAATACTGAAAGAAACTATGGCTACACCTTC.

The V call is TRBV28, the J call TRBJ2-5; D is undetermined. Germline CDR1 is MDHEN and CDR2 is SYDVKM. There are 13 residues in the CDR3. V was pared by 5 bases and J by 1 base, with 8 bases between. The CDR3 loop is CASSRPVQETQYF. CDR3 DNA: TGTGCCAGCAGTCGGCCGGTCCAAGAGACCCAGTACTTC.

V and J are TRBV20-1 and TRBJ2-3; D is perhaps TRBD1 (8 bases). The germline gives CDR1 DFQATT, CDR2 SNEGSKA (reference sequence). The length of the CDR3 is 13 residues. The CDR3 DNA reads TGCAGCGGACAGGGAGGGGTCGGAGATACGCAGTATTTT. Amino acid sequence: CSGQGGVGDTQYF.

About this clonotype itself: A junction boundary mismatches the germline segment, possibly from a read error. The chain has TRBV9 and TRBJ2-6, with D tentatively TRBD2 (5 bases). CDR3 length equals 16 residues. Germline CDR1 and CDR2: SGDLS and YYNGEE. The chain's CDR3 is CASSVPADAGANVLTF. For the CDR3, the DNA is TGTGCCAGTAGCGTACCGGCGGACGCTGGGGCCAACGTCCTGACTTTC.

V is TRBV7-2 and J is TRBJ1-2; TRBD1 matches at 11 bases. J lost 4 bases, V lost 5 bases, and 12 bases had no gene match. This CDR3 contains 17 residues. Germline V gives CDR1 SGHTA, CDR2 FQGNSA. CDR3 nucleotide sequence: TGTGCCAGCAGCCCAGGACAGGGGGCTTATGAGGGCTATGGCTACACCTTC. Amino acids: CASSPGQGAYEGYGYTF. The variable domain in full, completed from reference TRBV7-2 and TRBJ1-2, reads GAGVSQSPSNKVTEKGKDVELRCDPISGHTALYWYRQSLGQGLEFLIYFQGNSAPDKSGLPSDRFSAERTGGSVSTLTIQRTQQEDSAVYLCASSPGQGAYEGYGYTFGSGTRLTVV.

V gene TRBV20-1 combines with J gene TRBJ2-3; the match to TRBD2 covers 9 bases. Germline V gives CDR1 DFQATT, CDR2 SNEGSKA (reference sequence). J gave up 6 bases and V 4 bases, and 11 bases lay outside the gene matches. The CDR3 contains 15 residues. The DNA of the CDR3 is TGCAGTGCTAACTCCTTAGCGGGAGTTGACGATACGCAGTATTTT. Amino acid sequence: CSANSLAGVDDTQYF.